A single sample is the source of the 17 T cell receptor beta chains below, sequenced in a study of cytomegalovirus exposure and HLA in healthy donors. The table came from immunoSEQ multiplex PCR; TCRdb's copy has only in-frame clones and leaves some out. The sample carries about 150,000 clones, about 88% recorded once. The sequenced sample was PBMCs. These receptors were taken from a man between 18 and 29 years old in good health and CMV-seropositive.

The chain combines TRBV18 with TRBJ1-2, with 12 bases that match TRBD1. From germline, CDR1 is KGHSH and CDR2 LQKENI. V lost 1 base to trimming and J lost 8 bases; unmatched junction nucleotides: 5. The CDR3 runs 15 residues. The CDR3 loop reads CASSPRGQGARGYTF. Written as DNA, the CDR3 is TGTGCCAGCTCACCACGGGGACAGGGGGCGCGGGGCTACACCTTC.

The chain employs TRBV27 and TRBJ2-2, with 9 nucleotides matching TRBD1. This CDR3 is built from 16 residues. CDR1 is MNHEY and CDR2 is SMNVEV in the germline V gene (reference sequence). V shed 5 bases and J 3 bases; nucleotides not matched to a gene: 7. In nucleotides, the CDR3 is TGTGCCAGCAGTCCAACAGGGGGCTCGGACACCGGGGAGCTGTTTTTT. This codes for CASSPTGGSDTGELFF.

The V call is TRBV7-2, the J call TRBJ2-3; 9 bases map to TRBD2. CDR1 SGHTA and CDR2 FQGNSA come from the germline V gene. The CDR3 sequence is 15 residues long. With 5 bases clipped from V and 6 bases from J, the junction kept 9 bases outside the gene matches. CDR3 loop: CASSVQGSGSDTQYF. The CDR3 DNA reads as TGTGCCAGCAGCGTACAGGGTAGCGGGAGCGATACGCAGTATTTT.

The chain uses TRBV19 and TRBJ1-2; TRBD1 matches at 10 bases. The CDR3 consists of 17 residues. V lost 5 bases, J lost 3 bases, and 12 bases stayed unmatched. CDR1 is LNHDA, CDR2 SQIVND, per germline (reference sequence). CDR3 coding DNA: TGTGCCAGTAGTTCTGAGTGGACAGGGGGGTACCACTATGGCTACACCTTC. It specifies CASSSEWTGGYHYGYTF.

The rearrangement links TRBV19 to TRBJ1-1; D perhaps matches TRBD1 (6 bases). With 10 bases removed from V and 4 bases from J, the gap between germline ends came to 22 bases. CDR1 and CDR2 from the germline V gene are LNHDA and SQIVND (reference sequence). The CDR3 length is 15 residues. CDR3 sequence (DNA): TGTGCCACCAGAGACCAGGGGCGAGGGTCCACTGAAGCTTTCTTT. Protein: CATRDQGRGSTEAFF.

The chain has TRBV27 and TRBJ2-3; TRBD2 agrees at 7 bases. V was clipped by 4 bases and J by 6 bases; unmatched bases: 4. The CDR3 totals 13 residues. In germline, CDR1 is MNHEY, CDR2 SMNVEV (reference sequence). DNA of the CDR3: TGTGCCAGCAGTTCCGGACTAGTGGATACGCAGTATTTT. This codes for CASSSGLVDTQYF.

The chain recombines TRBV11-3 with TRBJ2-3; 7 bases map to TRBD1. Germline CDR1 reads SGHNT; CDR2 reads YENEEA. With V trimmed by 5 bases and J by 2 bases, 7 bases remained unmatched. This CDR3 has 15 amino acids. CDR3 residues: CASSRQGRTTDTQYF. The CDR3 coding sequence is TGTGCCAGCAGCCGACAGGGAAGAACCACAGATACGCAGTATTTT.

V gene TRBV2 combines with J gene TRBJ2-5, with a possible D match to TRBD2 (5 bases). V lost 7 bases to trimming and J lost 1 base, with 13 bases between them. The CDR3 is 14 amino acids. Germline values: CDR1 SNHLY, CDR2 FYNNEI. The CDR3 region has the DNA TGTGCCAGCAAGCTAGCACTTCCCCAAGAGACCCAGTACTTC. It is translated as CASKLALPQETQYF.

This chain links TRBV6-5 with TRBJ1-2, with 7 bases lining up with TRBD1. In germline, CDR1 is MNHEY, CDR2 SVGAGI. This CDR3 has 14 residues. Trimming at V came to 5 bases and at J to 2 bases, leaving 5 bases not matched to a gene. The CDR3 nucleotides read TGTGCCAGCAGTCCGGAGGGACAGAACTATGGCTACACCTTC. Its translation: CASSPEGQNYGYTF.

Of note for this clone: The sample holds other DNA sequences that translate to the same CDR3. The chain links TRBV7-9 to TRBJ2-7; 7 bases map to TRBD2. J lost 5 bases, V lost 0 bases, and 1 base had no gene match. The germline V gene has CDR1 SEHNR and CDR2 FQNEAQ (reference sequence). There are 13 residues in the CDR3. The CDR3, as DNA: TGTGCCAGCAGCTTAGCCGGGGGGAACGAGCAGTACTTC. Translating gives CASSLAGGNEQYF. The whole variable domain, remainder taken from reference TRBV7-9 and TRBJ2-7, is DTGVSQNPRHKITKRGQNVTFRCDPISEHNRLYWYRQTLGQGPEFLTYFQNEAQLEKSRLLSDRFSAERPKGSFSTLEIQRTEQGDSAMYLCASSLAGGNEQYFGPGTRLTVT.

The chain couples TRBV5-5 to TRBJ1-5, with 9 bases fitting TRBD1. With 3 bases clipped from V and 0 bases from J, the junction kept 7 bases outside the gene matches. The length of the CDR3 is 17 residues. CDR1 SGHKS and CDR2 YYEKEE come from the germline V gene (reference sequence). In DNA form, the CDR3 reads TGTGCCAGCAGCTCGTCGGGGGACAGGGTTAGCAATCAGCCCCAGCATTTT. Protein product: CASSSSGDRVSNQPQHF.

This clone was detected only once. This chain uses TRBV28 with TRBJ2-1; possibly TRBD1 for D (5 bases). V gave up 6 bases and J gave up 12 bases, with 15 bases separating them. The CDR3 extends over 12 amino acids. In germline, CDR1 is MDHEN, CDR2 SYDVKM. CDR3 residues: CASRGPAGTQFF. DNA of the CDR3: TGTGCCAGCAGGGGGCCGGCAGGCACGCAGTTCTTC. The variable domain in full, with the rest retrieved from reference TRBV28 and TRBJ2-1, is DVKVTQSSRYLVKRTGEKVFLECVQDMDHENMFWYRQDPGLGLRLIYFSYDVKMKEKGDIPEGYSVSREKKERFSLILESASTNQTSMYLCASRGPAGTQFFGPGTRLTVL.

The chain employs TRBV29-1 and TRBJ2-7; TRBD2 matches at 7 bases. V was pared by 6 bases and J by 1 base, with 6 bases of the junction left unmatched. Germline lookup yields CDR1 SQVTM and CDR2 ANQGSEA. The length of the CDR3 is 13 residues. CDR3 loop: CSVVLARSYEQYF. The CDR3 nucleotides are TGCAGCGTCGTACTAGCGCGTTCCTACGAGCAGTACTTC.

The rearrangement links TRBV5-1 to TRBJ2-2, with a weak D call TRBD1 (5 bases). Germline V gene data show CDR1 as SGHRS and CDR2 as YFSETQ. The ends were cut back, 4 bases at V and 1 base at J, with 17 bases in the middle. The CDR3 loop spans 17 amino acids. The CDR3, as DNA: TGCGCCAGCAGCAGCCGGACAAGCTTCCTGAACACCGGGGAGCTGTTTTTT. Translating it yields CASSSRTSFLNTGELFF.

V usage is TRBV5-6 and J usage is TRBJ1-3; D gene uncertain. V dropped 0 bases and J dropped 4 bases, with 8 bases sitting between them. Germline CDR1 and CDR2: SGHDT and YYEEEE. There are 14 residues in the CDR3. The CDR3 protein is CASSLGAMGNTIYF. The CDR3 nucleotides read TGTGCCAGCAGCTTGGGGGCCATGGGAAACACCATATATTTT.

This clone showed up just a few times. This chain uses TRBV7-3 with TRBJ2-1; D is perhaps TRBD2 (7 bases). CDR3 length: 13 residues. Per germline, CDR1 SGHTA and CDR2 FQGTGA. V gave up 5 bases and J gave up 7 bases, with 12 bases separating them. The CDR3 DNA sequence: TGTGCCAGCAGCCGCGGGGGCGAAAATGAGCAGTTCTTC. It codes for CASSRGGENEQFF.

V is TRBV11-2 and J is TRBJ2-7, with TRBD2 matching 8 bases. Looked up from germline, CDR1 is SGHAT and CDR2 is FQNNGV. There are 15 residues in the CDR3. V was clipped by 7 bases and J by 2 bases; unmatched bases: 10. The CDR3 bases are TGTGCCAGCACCGATCGGGGGGGGGTCGCCTACGAGCAGTACTTC. It codes for CASTDRGGVAYEQYF.